This TCR beta chain comes out of a study of read filtering for tumor transcriptome and immune sequencing. V was cut by 5 bases and J by 5 bases, with 11 bases left in between. The CDR3 is 13 amino acids. In germline, CDR1 is SEHNR, CDR2 FQNEAQ (reference sequence). This clonotype was picked up many times. The library was built from about 400 ng RNA with molecular barcoded adaptors for alpha/delta and beta/gamma chains. TCRdb passed the reads through MiXCR, listing each CDR3 protein once. The profile shows around 31,000 distinct CDR3 sequences, roughly 18% of them singletons. The sequence was obtained from a donor at least 40 years old with multiple myeloma. The chain links TRBV7-9 to TRBJ2-3; D is possibly TRBD1 (6 bases). The sequenced sample consisted of a population of CD138-negative cells sorted from bone marrow. CDR3 sequence (DNA): TGTGCCAGCAGCCAAGACAGGTTAGATACGCAGTATTTT. It specifies CASSQDRLDTQYF.